What follows are 13 T cell receptor beta chains derived from one specimen sequenced in a study of metastatic and nonmetastatic thyroid tumors (dated by TCRdb to the early 2020s). None of the patients had been given any treatment before thyroid surgery. The method behind the library was PCR. Sequencing took place on an Illumina HiSeq 4000. The public reads were quality trimmed at Q25 with fastp and then assembled into clones with MiXCR by TCRdb, keeping productive beta chains. The sample records tens of thousands of clones, over 9% of which are singletons. The leading ten clones occupy roughly 6.2% of the sample. Sequencing was done on a sample of blood. These receptors were taken from a male donor with papillary thyroid cancer or a benign thyroid nodule (not recorded which). Some clones in this sample may be carry-over from other donors' samples.

This clone was picked up many times. The V call is TRBV7-9, the J call TRBJ2-5; D is uncertain. V was cut by 5 bases and J by 5 bases, with 12 bases left in between. CDR1 is SEHNR and CDR2 is FQNEAQ in the germline V gene (reference sequence). The CDR3 sequence is 13 residues long. The CDR3 sequence: CASSPPRVETQYF. The CDR3 region has the DNA TGTGCCAGCAGCCCCCCCCGAGTCGAGACCCAGTACTTC.

This clone has a count of ten or more. In DNA, the CDR3 is TGTGCCTGGAGCGCGCTGGGGGGCAATCAGCCCCAGCATTTT. The encoded protein is CAWSALGGNQPQHF. The chain is built from TRBV30 and TRBJ1-5; weak D call: TRBD1 (5 bases). The CDR3 runs 14 residues. V lost 3 bases and J 2 bases, leaving 11 bases between the germline ends. The germline gives CDR1 GTSNPN, CDR2 SVGIG (reference sequence).

This clone has a count of ten or more. V is TRBV11-2 and J is TRBJ1-1; maybe TRBD1 (5 bases). The germline V and J ends were trimmed by 5 bases and 1 base, with 14 bases remaining between them. The CDR3 contains 15 residues. CDR1 is SGHAT, CDR2 FQNNGV, per germline. CDR3 sequence reads: CASSPVGGENTEAFF. The CDR3, as DNA: TGTGCCAGCAGCCCGGTCGGAGGGGAGAACACTGAAGCTTTCTTT.

This clone has at least ten counts. Within the sample, other DNA sequences also encode this same CDR3. This rearrangement joins TRBV5-5 to TRBJ2-7, with D perhaps TRBD1 or TRBD2 (5 bases each). CDR3 length equals 14 residues. The V and J ends lost 3 bases and 1 base respectively, with 11 bases between them. Germline V gene sequence: CDR1 SGHKS, CDR2 YYEKEE (reference sequence). Here the CDR3 reads CASSSGTGSYEQYF. CDR3 nucleotides: TGTGCCAGCAGCTCCGGGACGGGGTCCTACGAGCAGTACTTC.

This clone is termed medium-sized. The chain joins TRBV5-1 to TRBJ1-2, with 9 bases aligning to TRBD1. The J segment lost 3 bases and the V segment lost 6 bases, leaving 12 bases of the junction unmatched. The germline V gene has CDR1 SGHRS and CDR2 YFSETQ. The CDR3 spans 16 residues. The CDR3 is CASISTYRGRHYGYTF. The CDR3 region has the DNA TGCGCCAGCATTTCGACGTACAGGGGGCGCCACTATGGCTACACCTTC.

The J gene is TRBJ1-2, the V gene TRBV18; 8 bases line up with TRBD1. From germline, CDR1 is KGHSH and CDR2 LQKENI. J lost 5 bases, V lost 4 bases, and 9 bases had no gene match. The CDR3 is made up of 15 amino acids. CDR3 in amino acids: CASSHSTGASYGYTF. The CDR3 nucleotides read TGTGCCAGCTCACACTCGACAGGGGCGTCTTATGGCTACACCTTC. Using reference TRBV18 and TRBJ1-2 for the parts outside the CDR3, the full variable domain is NAGVMQNPRHLVRRRGQEARLRCSPMKGHSHVYWYRQLPEEGLKFMVYLQKENIIDESGMPKERFSAEFPKEGPSILRIQQVVRGDSAAYFCASSHSTGASYGYTFGSGTRLTVV.

In regard to this clone: This may arise from a read error, as a much more abundant clone is one base away. The sample holds other DNA sequences that translate to the same CDR3. The V call is TRBV7-8, the J call TRBJ1-1, with 8 bases identical to TRBD1. The CDR3 is 15 residues long. Per germline, CDR1 SGHVS and CDR2 FQNEAQ. CDR3 amino acids: CASSLNRGGNTEAFF. The DNA of the CDR3 is TGTGCCAGCAGCTTAAACAGGGGGGGTAATACTGAGGCTTTCTTT.

The table lists this clone with many counts. The chain links TRBV11-1 to TRBJ2-3, with unresolved D. Germline V gives CDR1 SGHAT, CDR2 FQDESV (reference sequence). This CDR3 region has 14 residues. V gave up 5 bases and J gave up 4 bases, with 13 bases separating them. CDR3 in amino acids: CASSLTDSADTQYF. CDR3 DNA: TGTGCCAGCAGCCTAACTGATTCGGCAGATACGCAGTATTTT.

This clone was counted between two and nine times. The rearrangement uses TRBV6-1 and TRBJ1-3; D ambiguous. The CDR3 spans 13 residues. Trimming took off 3 bases at V and 4 bases at J, with 7 bases between the two ends. Germline V gene lookup returns CDR1 MNHNS and CDR2 SASEGT. CDR3 coding DNA: TGTGCCAGCAGTGAGGGCGCGGGAAACACCATATATTTT. Its protein is CASSEGAGNTIYF.

This clone was observed a few times. The V and J genes are TRBV6-1 and TRBJ1-5, with 9 bases lining up with TRBD1. V shed 6 bases, J shed 6 bases, and the junction held 6 bases outside the gene matches. The germline gives CDR1 MNHNS, CDR2 SASEGT. This CDR3 spans 14 amino acids. As DNA, the CDR3 is TGTGCCAGCAGGGCAGACAGGGGGGCTCAGCCCCAGCATTTT. As protein: CASRADRGAQPQHF.

This clone came up many times. The sample contains more than one DNA sequence encoding this CDR3. J is TRBJ1-1 and V is TRBV29-1; TRBD1 is a possible D gene (5 bases). There are 13 residues in the CDR3. In germline, CDR1 is SQVTM, CDR2 ANQGSEA. Trimming removed 3 bases from V and 4 bases from J, with 12 bases in between. The CDR3 region is CSVDGRVGTEAFF. In nucleotides, the CDR3 is TGCAGCGTTGATGGCAGGGTAGGCACTGAAGCTTTCTTT. The complete variable domain, with remaining parts taken from reference TRBV29-1 and TRBJ1-1, reads SAVISQKPSRDICQRGTSLTIQCQVDSQVTMMFWYRQQPGQSLTLIATANQGSEATYESGFVIDKFPISRPNLTFSTLTVSNMSPEDSSIYLCSVDGRVGTEAFFGQGTRLTVV.

This clone was counted at least ten times. This may come from a read error, since a much larger clone is one base off. Other DNA sequences in this sample translate to the same CDR3. The gene calls are TRBV30 and TRBJ1-5, with unresolved D. This CDR3 has 13 amino acids. Looked up from germline, CDR1 is GTSNPN and CDR2 is SVGIG (reference sequence). Trimming removed 5 bases at V and 0 bases at J, with 8 bases between. Here the CDR3 DNA reads TGTGCCTGGGTTACTTATAGCAATCAGCCCCAGCATTTT. Residues: CAWVTYSNQPQHF.

By sample share, this clone is medium-sized. V gene TRBV6-1 combines with J gene TRBJ2-1, with D unresolved. V lost 4 bases to trimming and J lost 10 bases, with 14 bases between them. The V gene's germline CDR1 is MNHNS and CDR2 SASEGT. The CDR3 loop spans 13 amino acids. The CDR3 sequence: CASSVSNLSEQFF. CDR3 nucleotides: TGTGCCAGCAGTGTCTCTAATCTAAGCGAGCAGTTCTTC.